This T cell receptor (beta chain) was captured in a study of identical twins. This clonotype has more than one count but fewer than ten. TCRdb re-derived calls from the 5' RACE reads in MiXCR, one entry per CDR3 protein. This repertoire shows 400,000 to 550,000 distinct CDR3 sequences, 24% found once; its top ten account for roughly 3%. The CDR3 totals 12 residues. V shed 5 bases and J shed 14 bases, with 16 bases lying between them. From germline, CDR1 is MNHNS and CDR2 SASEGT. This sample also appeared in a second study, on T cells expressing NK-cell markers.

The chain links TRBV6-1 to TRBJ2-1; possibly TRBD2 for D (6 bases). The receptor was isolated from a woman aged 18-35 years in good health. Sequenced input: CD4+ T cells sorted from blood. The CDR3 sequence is CASSPATRAKFF. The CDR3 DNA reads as TGTGCCAGCAGTCCAGCGACTAGGGCCAAGTTCTTC.